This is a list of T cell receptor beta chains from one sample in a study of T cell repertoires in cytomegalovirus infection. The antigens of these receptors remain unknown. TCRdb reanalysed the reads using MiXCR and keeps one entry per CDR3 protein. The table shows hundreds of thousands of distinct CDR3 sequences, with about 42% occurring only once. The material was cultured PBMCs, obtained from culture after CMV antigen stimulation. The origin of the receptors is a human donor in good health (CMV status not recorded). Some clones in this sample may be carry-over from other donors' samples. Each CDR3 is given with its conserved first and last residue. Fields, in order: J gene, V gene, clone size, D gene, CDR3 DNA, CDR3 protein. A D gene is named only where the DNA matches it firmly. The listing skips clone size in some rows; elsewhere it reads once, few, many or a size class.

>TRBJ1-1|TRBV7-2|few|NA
TGTGCCAGCAGCTTAAATCGTCCCCCGATCCGAGCTTTCTTT
CASSLNRPPIRAFF
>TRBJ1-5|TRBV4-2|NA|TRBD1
TGTGCCAGCAGCCAGGCGGGACAGTTCAATCAGCCCCAGCATTTT
CASSQAGQFNQPQHF
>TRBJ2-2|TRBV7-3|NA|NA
TGTGCCAGCAGCTTATCGGCGGCGCGTAACGGGGAGCTGTTTTTT
CASSLSAARNGELFF
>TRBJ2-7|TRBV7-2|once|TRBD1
TGTGCCAGCAGCTTAGTTACAGGGGGAGCCTACGAGCAGTACTTC
CASSLVTGGAYEQYF
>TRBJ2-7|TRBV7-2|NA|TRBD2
TGTGCCAGCAGTGCCTCGATCGGGAGGGCCTGGGAGCAGTACTTC
CASSASIGRAWEQYF
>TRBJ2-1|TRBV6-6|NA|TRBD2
TGTGCCAGCATCCCCGGGACTAGCTCTCATGAGCAGTTCTTC
CASIPGTSSHEQFF
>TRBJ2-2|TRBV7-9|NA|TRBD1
TGTGCCAGCGGCTGGGACAGGGCTTTGGCGTCTGCCGGGGAGCTGTTTTTT
CASGWDRALASAGELFF
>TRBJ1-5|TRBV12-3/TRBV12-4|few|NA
TGTGCCAGCAGTACCACAGGGAACCAGCATTTT
CASSTTGNQHF
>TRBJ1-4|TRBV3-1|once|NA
TGTGCCAGCAGCCAAAGCGGAAGGCGGGACGGGAAACTGTTTTTT
CASSQSGRRDGKLFF
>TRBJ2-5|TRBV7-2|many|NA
TGTGCCAGCAGCCCACAGCCTCGGGAGACCCAGTACTTC
CASSPQPRETQYF
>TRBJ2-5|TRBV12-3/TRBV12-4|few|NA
TGTGCCAGCAGTTTGGCCCCGCTAGTCCGGGAGTATGGGGAGACCCAGTACTTC
CASSLAPLVREYGETQYF
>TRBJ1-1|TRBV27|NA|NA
TGTGCCAGCAGTCCCCATCCCGCGGTTCAGGGTGGTGTTGAAGCTTTCTTT
CASSPHPAVQGGVEAFF
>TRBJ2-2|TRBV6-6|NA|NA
TGTGCCAGCAGTTATGACACATACACCGGGGAGCTGTTTTTT
CASSYDTYTGELFF
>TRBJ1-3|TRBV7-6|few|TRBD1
TGTGCCAGCAGCACCCCGACAGGGGCTGGAAACACCATATATTTT
CASSTPTGAGNTIYF
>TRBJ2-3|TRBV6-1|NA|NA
TGTGCCAGCAGTGAAAGGCCGGGGAGAGATACGCAGTATTTT
CASSERPGRDTQYF
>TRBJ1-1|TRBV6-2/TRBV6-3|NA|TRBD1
TGTGCCAGCTTGGACAGGGGTCTAAAAGGGAACACTGAAGCTTTCTTT
CASLDRGLKGNTEAFF
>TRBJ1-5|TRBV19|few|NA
TGTGCCAGTAGTGGGGGGGGCGGCTCATCTAGCAATCAGCCCCAGCATTTT
CASSGGGGSSSNQPQHF
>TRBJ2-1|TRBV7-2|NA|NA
TGTGCCAGCAGCTTAGGAGGAGTAGAGTTCTTC
CASSLGGVEFF
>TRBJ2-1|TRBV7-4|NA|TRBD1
TGTGCCAGCAGCATATCAAATTTGGGACAGGGCGCCTACAATGAGCAGTTCTTC
CASSISNLGQGAYNEQFF
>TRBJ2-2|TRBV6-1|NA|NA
TGTGCCAGCAGTGTCCGGGACAAGAGAGGGGAGCTGTTTTTT
CASSVRDKRGELFF
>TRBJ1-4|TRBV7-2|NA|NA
TGTGCCAGCAGCTTAGATCCAGTTGAAAAACTGTTTTTT
CASSLDPVEKLFF
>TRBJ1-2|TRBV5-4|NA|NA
TGTGCCAGCAGCTTGCGGGGGGCGGAAGGCTACACCTTC
CASSLRGAEGYTF
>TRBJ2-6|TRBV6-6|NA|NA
TGTGCCAGCAGACAGCTCAGAGGTATGGGCTCTGGGGCCAACGTCCTGACTTTC
CASRQLRGMGSGANVLTF
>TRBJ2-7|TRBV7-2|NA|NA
TGTGCCAGCGGCCAAAGGGCACCCTACGAGCAGTACTTC
CASGQRAPYEQYF
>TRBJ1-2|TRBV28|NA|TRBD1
TGTGCCAGCCGACAGGGGCTCGTCTATGGCTACACCTTC
CASRQGLVYGYTF
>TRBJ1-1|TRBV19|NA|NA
TGTGCCAGTAGTAACTACGGACAGATGAACACTGAAGCTTTCTTT
CASSNYGQMNTEAFF
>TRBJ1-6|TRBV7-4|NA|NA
TGTGCCAGCAGCGGCGGGGACTATAATTCACCCCTCCACTTT
CASSGGDYNSPLHF
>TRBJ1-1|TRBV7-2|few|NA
TGTGCCAGCAGCTACGACGGTGGGAAAGCTTTCTTT
CASSYDGGKAFF